The T cell receptor (beta chain) under discussion was sequenced for a study of blood T cell repertoires in COVID-19. Study in general: Samples of COVID-19 (acute and convalescent) were obtained from the United States, Italy and Spain. PBMCs, B-cell-depleted T cells, or T cells were the source of the cDNA or gDNA that made up the material.

Trimming cost V 6 bases and J 3 bases, with 5 bases left between them. Per the germline V gene, CDR1 is SNHLY and CDR2 is FYNNEI. The CDR3 length is 12 residues. Clones were read by immunoSEQ multiplex PCR, and TCRdb kept only the in-frame ones, dropping some. This table holds some 190,000 clones, around 84% found once. The rearrangement uses TRBV2 and TRBJ2-2; D unclear. The sample was PBMCs or T cells enriched from blood (not recorded which). The clonotype was recovered from a woman aged 30 to 39 who had recovered from COVID-19. The CDR3 is CASSDYTGELFF. The CDR3 DNA reads as TGTGCCAGCAGCGACTACACCGGGGAGCTGTTTTTT.